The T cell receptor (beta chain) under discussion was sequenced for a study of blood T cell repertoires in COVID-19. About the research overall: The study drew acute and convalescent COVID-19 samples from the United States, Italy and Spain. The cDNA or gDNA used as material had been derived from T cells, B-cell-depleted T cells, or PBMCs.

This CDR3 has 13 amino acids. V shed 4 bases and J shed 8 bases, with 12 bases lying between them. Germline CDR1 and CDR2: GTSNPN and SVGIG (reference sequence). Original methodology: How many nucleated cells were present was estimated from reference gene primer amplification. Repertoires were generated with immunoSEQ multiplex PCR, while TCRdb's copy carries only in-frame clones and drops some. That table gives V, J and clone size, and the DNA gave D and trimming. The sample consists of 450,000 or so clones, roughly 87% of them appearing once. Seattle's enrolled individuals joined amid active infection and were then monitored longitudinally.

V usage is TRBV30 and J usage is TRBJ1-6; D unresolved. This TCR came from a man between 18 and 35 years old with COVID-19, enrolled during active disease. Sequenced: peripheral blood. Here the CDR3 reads CAWTEQTHSPLHF. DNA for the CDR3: TGTGCCTGGACTGAGCAGACTCATTCACCCCTCCACTTT.